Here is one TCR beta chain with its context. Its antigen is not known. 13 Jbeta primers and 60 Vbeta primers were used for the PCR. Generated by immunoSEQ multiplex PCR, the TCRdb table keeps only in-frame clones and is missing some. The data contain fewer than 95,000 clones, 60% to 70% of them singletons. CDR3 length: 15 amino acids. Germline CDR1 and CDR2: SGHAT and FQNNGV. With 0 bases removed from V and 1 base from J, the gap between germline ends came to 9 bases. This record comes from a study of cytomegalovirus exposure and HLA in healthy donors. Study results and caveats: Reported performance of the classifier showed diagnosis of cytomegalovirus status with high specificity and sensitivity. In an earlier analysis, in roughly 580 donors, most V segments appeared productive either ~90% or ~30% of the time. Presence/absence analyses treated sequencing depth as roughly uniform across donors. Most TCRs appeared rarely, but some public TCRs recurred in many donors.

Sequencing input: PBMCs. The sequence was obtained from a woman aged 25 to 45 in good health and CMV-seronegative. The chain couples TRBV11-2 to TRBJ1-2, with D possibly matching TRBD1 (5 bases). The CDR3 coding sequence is TGTGCCAGCAGCTTAGATCAGGGTAATAACTATGGCTACACCTTC. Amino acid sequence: CASSLDQGNNYGYTF. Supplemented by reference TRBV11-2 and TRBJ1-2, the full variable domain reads EAGVAQSPRYKIIEKRQSVAFWCNPISGHATLYWYQQILGQGPKLLIQFQNNGVVDDSQLPKDRFSAERLKGVDSTLKIQPAKLEDSAVYLCASSLDQGNNYGYTFGSGTRLTVV.